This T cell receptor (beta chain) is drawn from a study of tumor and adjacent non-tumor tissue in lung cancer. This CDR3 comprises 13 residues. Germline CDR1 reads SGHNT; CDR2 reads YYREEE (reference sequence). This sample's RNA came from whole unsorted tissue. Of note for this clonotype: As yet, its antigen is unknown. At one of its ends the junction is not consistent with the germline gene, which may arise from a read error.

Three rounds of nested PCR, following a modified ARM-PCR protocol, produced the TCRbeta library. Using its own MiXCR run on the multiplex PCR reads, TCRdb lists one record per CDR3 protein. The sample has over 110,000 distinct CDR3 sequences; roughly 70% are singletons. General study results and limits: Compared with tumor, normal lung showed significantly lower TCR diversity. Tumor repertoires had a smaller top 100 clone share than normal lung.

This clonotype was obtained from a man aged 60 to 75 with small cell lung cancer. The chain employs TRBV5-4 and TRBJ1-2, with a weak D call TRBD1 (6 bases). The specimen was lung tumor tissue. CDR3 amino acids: CASSPGHNYGYAF. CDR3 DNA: TGTGCCAGCAGCCCGGGACACAACTATGGCTACGCCTTC.